The 9 T cell receptor beta chains in this list originate from one sample, sequenced in a study of blood T cell repertoires in COVID-19. Sequenced by immunoSEQ multiplex PCR; TCRdb stores in-frame clones only, minus some. The sample contains more than 150,000 clones, around 84% of which appear only once. Sequencing was done on a sample of peripheral blood. The receptors were gathered from a man in his forties or fifties with active or convalescent COVID-19.

This clone was seen a single time. This chain joins TRBV5-1 and TRBJ2-7; 10 bases are shared with TRBD1. Trimming cost V 4 bases and J 6 bases; bases outside gene matches: 10. From germline, CDR1 is SGHRS and CDR2 YFSETQ. This CDR3 has 15 residues. As DNA, the CDR3 is TGCGCCAGCAGCACAGACAGGGGGCAGATTCGCGAGCAGTACTTC. This sequence encodes CASSTDRGQIREQYF.

As DNA, the CDR3 is TGTGCCAGCAGCCGTTCTAGCGGGGAACAAGAGACCCAGTACTTC. As protein: CASSRSSGEQETQYF. The chain carries TRBV7-9 and TRBJ2-5; 9 bases fit TRBD2. There are 15 residues in the CDR3. Germline V gives CDR1 SEHNR, CDR2 FQNEAQ (reference sequence). Losses at the gene ends were 5 bases for V and 2 bases for J; bases not matched to a gene: 6.

This clone appeared once. This sequence joins TRBV19 and TRBJ1-1; possible D gene TRBD1, 5 bases. In germline, CDR1 is LNHDA, CDR2 SQIVND (reference sequence). This CDR3 is 16 amino acids long. V lost 5 bases to trimming and J lost 4 bases, with 20 bases between them. As DNA, the CDR3 is TGTGCCAGTAGTCTTCTGGGGCGGGACCCCCCCACTGAAGCTTTCTTT. Its protein product is CASSLLGRDPPTEAFF.

This clone has just a few counts. This chain uses TRBV12-3 or TRBV12-4 with TRBJ1-5; unclear D gene. Trimming removed 2 bases from V and 9 bases from J, with 11 bases in between. CDR3 length: 13 amino acids. The CDR3 sequence: CASSLSPSPPQHF. The DNA of the CDR3 is TGTGCCAGCAGTTTATCCCCTTCCCCGCCCCAGCATTTT.

This rearrangement joins TRBV7-6 to TRBJ2-7; no firm D call. Germline CDR1 is SGHVS and CDR2 is FNYEAQ. The CDR3 runs 13 residues. Trimming took 4 bases from V and 5 from J, leaving 12 bases between them. CDR3 DNA: TGTGCCAGCAGCTACCACCCTCTAAACGAGCAGTACTTC. It specifies CASSYHPLNEQYF.

The J gene is TRBJ1-4, the V gene TRBV7-9; 12 positions agree with TRBD1. Trimming removed 3 bases from V and 0 bases from J; junction bases left unmatched: 5. The CDR3 runs to 18 residues. CDR1 and CDR2 from the germline V gene are SEHNR and FQNEAQ (reference sequence). In nucleotides, the CDR3 is TGTGCCAGCAGCTTGGGACAGGGGGCTGGGGCAACTAATGAAAAACTGTTTTTT. Amino acid sequence: CASSLGQGAGATNEKLFF.

V gene TRBV5-1 combines with J gene TRBJ2-5, with 10 bases identical to TRBD2. The CDR3 has 15 residues. The junction had 8 bases not matched to a gene; V was cut back by 4 bases and J by 5 bases. The V gene's germline CDR1 is SGHRS and CDR2 YFSETQ. CDR3 residues: CASSRSGGARETQYF. The DNA for the CDR3 is TGCGCCAGCAGCCGGAGCGGGGGGGCCCGTGAGACCCAGTACTTC.

The V and J genes are TRBV6-2 or TRBV6-3 and TRBJ2-7; 9 bases are a match to TRBD1. In germline, CDR1 is MNHEY, CDR2 SVGEGT. The CDR3 extends over 15 amino acids. The trim removed 0 bases at V and 3 bases at J, leaving 3 bases unmatched. The CDR3 is CASSYSMGQGYEQYF. CDR3 DNA sequence: TGTGCCAGCAGTTACTCGATGGGACAGGGCTACGAGCAGTACTTC.

V is TRBV2 and J is TRBJ2-1; a weak D match, TRBD2 (6 bases). Trimming removed 2 bases from V and 8 bases from J, with 10 bases in between. CDR3 length: 13 residues. The germline V gene encodes CDR1 SNHLY and CDR2 FYNNEI. The CDR3 coding sequence is TGTGCCAGCAGTGAAACTAGCTGGTATGAGCAGTTCTTC. It yields the protein CASSETSWYEQFF.